These 19 T cell receptor beta chains originate from one sample sequenced in a study of PD-L1 blockade in urothelial cancer. The time point is: pretreatment peripheral blood. Assay: immunoSEQ multiplex PCR; the TCRdb copy retains only in-frame clones and omits some. The data contain tens of thousands of clones, about 83% of them singletons. The source was PBMCs, collected around atezolizumab (anti-PD-L1) treatment. The receptors derive from a man aged 60-69 years with urothelial cancer.

J is TRBJ2-1 and V is TRBV19; D remains unclear. CDR1 and CDR2 (germline): LNHDA, SQIVND (reference sequence). Trimming shortened V by 5 bases and J by 2 bases, and 4 bases separated the two germline ends. The CDR3 spans 12 residues. CDR3 sequence: CASSSAYNEQFF. CDR3 nucleotides: TGTGCCAGTAGTTCAGCCTACAATGAGCAGTTCTTC.

This chain connects TRBV30 to TRBJ2-5, with 8 positions matching TRBD2. Germline V gene lookup returns CDR1 GTSNPN and CDR2 SVGIG (reference sequence). V shed 4 bases and J 4 bases; nucleotides not matched to a gene: 5. CDR3 size: 13 residues. This CDR3 is CAWNRGGRETQYF. The CDR3 DNA is TGTGCCTGGAACCGGGGGGGCCGAGAGACCCAGTACTTC.

J is TRBJ1-2 and V is TRBV10-3; 8 bases agree with TRBD1. Per the germline V gene, CDR1 is ENHRY and CDR2 is SYGVKD. The CDR3 spans 16 residues. V gave up 5 bases and J gave up 5 bases; unmatched junction bases: 13. The CDR3 region is CAISSTGAGGMYGYTF. DNA for the CDR3: TGTGCCATCAGTTCCACTGGGGCAGGGGGCATGTATGGCTACACCTTC.

This clone turned up a few times. The genes are TRBV30 and TRBJ1-5; 7 bases fit TRBD1. The V gene's germline CDR1 is GTSNPN and CDR2 SVGIG (reference sequence). V gave up 4 bases and J gave up 6 bases; unmatched junction bases: 9. This CDR3 contains 14 residues. CDR3 DNA: TGTGCCTGGAAGGGGCAGGGGGACGGTCAGCCCCAGCATTTT. Translating it yields CAWKGQGDGQPQHF. Based on the CDR3 plus reference TRBV30 and TRBJ1-5, the full variable domain is SQTIHQWPATLVQPVGSPLSLECTVEGTSNPNLYWYRQAAGRGLQLLFYSVGIGQISSEVPQNLSASRPQDRQFILSSKKLLLSDSGFYLCAWKGQGDGQPQHFGDGTRLSIL.

The chain carries TRBV5-6 and TRBJ2-1; D gene ambiguous. The CDR3 length is 14 residues. From germline, CDR1 is SGHDT and CDR2 YYEEEE. V lost 1 base, J lost 10 bases, and 15 bases lay in between. Here the CDR3 reads CASSLFSNSQEQFF. CDR3 nucleotide sequence: TGTGCCAGCAGCTTGTTTTCAAACAGTCAGGAGCAGTTCTTC.

The chain combines TRBV5-1 with TRBJ1-1, with TRBD1 identical over 10 bases. The germline V gene has CDR1 SGHRS and CDR2 YFSETQ. The CDR3 covers 15 residues. V gave up 5 bases and J gave up 1 base; unmatched junction bases: 5. CDR3 in amino acids: CASRSGQGPNTEAFF. The CDR3 region has the DNA TGCGCCAGCAGATCGGGACAGGGGCCGAACACTGAAGCTTTCTTT.

The chain joins TRBV5-1 to TRBJ1-1, with 8 bases that match TRBD1. V was pared by 3 bases and J by 4 bases, with 8 bases of the junction left unmatched. This CDR3 contains 15 residues. Germline CDR1 and CDR2: SGHRS and YFSETQ. Here the CDR3 DNA reads TGCGCCAGCAGCTGGCAGGGGGCCGGGGGCACTGAAGCTTTCTTT. It translates to CASSWQGAGGTEAFF.

This chain joins TRBV18 and TRBJ1-5; weak D call: TRBD1 (6 bases). Trimming stripped 6 bases from V and 2 bases from J, with 11 bases between. This CDR3 comprises 14 residues. Germline lookup yields CDR1 KGHSH and CDR2 LQKENI. The CDR3 DNA reads TGTGCCAGCTCGCCAGGGGAGGGCAATCAGCCCCAGCATTTT. It codes for CASSPGEGNQPQHF.

This chain uses TRBV4-2 with TRBJ1-4; D call uncertain. In germline, CDR1 is LGHNA, CDR2 YNFKEQ. The CDR3 has 14 residues. Between the trimmed V and J ends, which lost 0 bases and 5 bases, there was a span of 7 bases. The CDR3 DNA reads TGTGCCAGCAGCCAAGATACACCCAATGAAAAACTGTTTTTT. Protein: CASSQDTPNEKLFF.

This rearrangement joins TRBV6-5 to TRBJ2-7, with D perhaps TRBD1 (6 bases). This CDR3 is 15 amino acids long. Germline assignment: CDR1 MNHEY and CDR2 SVGAGI. The V end lost 0 bases, the J end lost 3 bases, and 12 bases lay between the germline ends. DNA for the CDR3: TGTGCCAGCAGTTACTCCGGACAGCCAATCTACGAGCAGTACTTC. Its translation: CASSYSGQPIYEQYF.

This chain joins TRBV11-2 and TRBJ2-5; 9 bases are a match to TRBD1. The CDR3 loop spans 17 amino acids. The germline gives CDR1 SGHAT, CDR2 FQNNGV. V lost 2 bases to trimming and J lost 2 bases; unmatched junction nucleotides: 9. Here the CDR3 reads CASSLSLTGQGQETQYF. The CDR3 coding sequence is TGTGCCAGCAGCTTATCCCTAACGGGACAGGGACAAGAGACCCAGTACTTC.

The V gene is TRBV7-9, the J gene TRBJ2-7; a weak D match, TRBD1 (6 bases). Germline loops: CDR1 SEHNR, CDR2 FQNEAQ (reference sequence). There are 15 residues in the CDR3. The ends were cut back, 5 bases at V and 2 bases at J, with 16 bases in the middle. The CDR3 spells CASSIQGRMPYEQYF. The CDR3 bases are TGTGCCAGCAGCATACAGGGCCGAATGCCCTACGAGCAGTACTTC.

The chain combines TRBV11-1 with TRBJ2-3, with TRBD2 matching over 11 bases. The ends lost 2 bases at V and 4 bases at J; junction bases unmatched: 5. Per the germline V gene, CDR1 is SGHAT and CDR2 is FQDESV (reference sequence). CDR3 length equals 16 residues. The CDR3 nucleotides read TGTGCCAGCAGCTTATCTATAGCGGGAGGGTCAGATACGCAGTATTTT. This translates into CASSLSIAGGSDTQYF.

The V call is TRBV19, the J call TRBJ2-7; no firm D call. The germline V gene encodes CDR1 LNHDA and CDR2 SQIVND (reference sequence). Trimming stripped 3 bases from V and 2 bases from J, with 11 bases between. The CDR3 is made up of 14 amino acids. CDR3: CASSISKETYEQYF. Written as DNA, the CDR3 is TGTGCCAGTAGTATTTCCAAGGAGACCTACGAGCAGTACTTC.

The V gene is TRBV2, the J gene TRBJ2-7, with D maybe TRBD2 (6 bases). The CDR3 extends over 14 amino acids. With 6 bases removed from V and 3 bases from J, the gap between germline ends came to 15 bases. Germline V lookup: CDR1 SNHLY, CDR2 FYNNEI. CDR3 coding DNA: TGTGCCAGCAGATTGGAGGGAGGACTCTACGAGCAGTACTTC. Translation: CASRLEGGLYEQYF.

The chain combines TRBV7-8 with TRBJ2-5; D is uncertain. The CDR3 is 13 residues long. Trimming stripped 4 bases from V and 2 bases from J, with 8 bases between. The germline CDR1 and CDR2 sequences are SGHVS and FQNEAQ. The CDR3 here is CASSSGPQETQYF. CDR3 bases: TGTGCCAGCAGCTCAGGTCCGCAAGAGACCCAGTACTTC. The whole variable domain, remainder taken from reference TRBV7-8 and TRBJ2-5, is GAGVSQSPRYKVAKRGQDVALRCDPISGHVSLFWYQQALGQGPEFLTYFQNEAQLDKSGLPSDRFFAERPEGSVSTLKIQRTQQEDSAVYLCASSSGPQETQYFGPGTRLLVL.

The CDR3 DNA reads TGTGCCATCGCCCGGGACACCCAAGAGACCCAGTACTTC. Amino acid sequence: CAIARDTQETQYF. This sequence joins TRBV6-5 and TRBJ2-5; the D gene is possibly TRBD1 (6 bases). Trimming removed 10 bases from V and 1 base from J, with 13 bases in between. This CDR3 comprises 13 residues. In germline, CDR1 is MNHEY, CDR2 SVGAGI.

The chain employs TRBV5-4 and TRBJ1-3; D remains ambiguous. The germline gives CDR1 SGHNT, CDR2 YYREEE (reference sequence). The V end lost 2 bases, the J end lost 6 bases, and 12 bases lay between the germline ends. The CDR3 length is 14 residues. CDR3 loop: CASSLTGLTNTIYF. CDR3 in DNA: TGTGCCAGCAGCTTAACGGGTTTAACAAACACCATATATTTT. Full variable domain (remainder filled in from reference TRBV5-4 and TRBJ1-3): ETGVTQSPTHLIKTRGQQVTLRCSSQSGHNTVSWYQQALGQGPQFIFQYYREEENGRGNFPPRFSGLQFPNYSSELNVNALELDDSALYLCASSLTGLTNTIYFGEGSWLTVV.

The CDR3 sequence: CASSEGLAGGPFSDTQYF. The CDR3 DNA reads TGTGCCAGCAGTGAAGGACTAGCGGGAGGGCCCTTCTCAGATACGCAGTATTTT. This chain links TRBV6-4 with TRBJ2-3, with TRBD2 matching over 15 bases. CDR1 is MRHNA and CDR2 is SNTAGT in the germline V gene. V trimming: 3 bases; J trimming: 4 bases; junction bases outside the gene matches: 8. This CDR3 is built from 18 residues.